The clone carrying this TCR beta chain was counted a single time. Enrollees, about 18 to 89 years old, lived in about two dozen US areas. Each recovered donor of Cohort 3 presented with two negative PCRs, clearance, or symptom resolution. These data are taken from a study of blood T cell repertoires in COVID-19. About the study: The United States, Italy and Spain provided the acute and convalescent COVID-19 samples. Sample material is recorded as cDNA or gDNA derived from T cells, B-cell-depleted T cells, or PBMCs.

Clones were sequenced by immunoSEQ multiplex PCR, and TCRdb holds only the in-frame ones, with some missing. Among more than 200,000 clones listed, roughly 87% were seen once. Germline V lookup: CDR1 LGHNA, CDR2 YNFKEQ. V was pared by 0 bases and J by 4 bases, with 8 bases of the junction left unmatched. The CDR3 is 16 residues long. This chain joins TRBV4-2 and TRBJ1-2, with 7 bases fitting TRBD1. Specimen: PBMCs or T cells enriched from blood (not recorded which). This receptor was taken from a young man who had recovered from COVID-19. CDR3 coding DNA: TGTGCCAGCAGCCAAGATCTTCCCGACAGGGCCTATGGCTACACCTTC. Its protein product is CASSQDLPDRAYGYTF.